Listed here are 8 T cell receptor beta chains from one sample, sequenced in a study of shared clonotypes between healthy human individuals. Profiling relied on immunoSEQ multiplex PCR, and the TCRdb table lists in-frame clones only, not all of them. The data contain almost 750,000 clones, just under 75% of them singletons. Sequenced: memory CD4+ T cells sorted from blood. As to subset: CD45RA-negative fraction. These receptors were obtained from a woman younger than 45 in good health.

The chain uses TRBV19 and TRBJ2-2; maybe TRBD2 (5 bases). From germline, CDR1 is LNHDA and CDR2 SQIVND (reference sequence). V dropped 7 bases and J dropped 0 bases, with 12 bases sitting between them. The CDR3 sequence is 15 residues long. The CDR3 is CASISSRSNTGELFF. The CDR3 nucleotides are TGTGCCAGTATATCTAGCAGGTCGAACACCGGGGAGCTGTTTTTT.

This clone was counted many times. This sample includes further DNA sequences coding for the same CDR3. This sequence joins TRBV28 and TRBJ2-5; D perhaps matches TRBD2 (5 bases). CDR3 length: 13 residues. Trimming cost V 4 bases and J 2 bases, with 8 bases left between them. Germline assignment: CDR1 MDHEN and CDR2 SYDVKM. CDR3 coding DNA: TGTGCCAGCAGTTCTAGCAGTCAAGAGACCCAGTACTTC. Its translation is CASSSSSQETQYF.

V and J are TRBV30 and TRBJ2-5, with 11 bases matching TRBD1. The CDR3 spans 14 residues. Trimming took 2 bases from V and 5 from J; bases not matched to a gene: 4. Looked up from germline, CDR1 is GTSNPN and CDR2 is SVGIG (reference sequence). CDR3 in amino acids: CAWSRTGGWETQYF. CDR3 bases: TGTGCCTGGAGTAGGACAGGGGGCTGGGAGACCCAGTACTTC.

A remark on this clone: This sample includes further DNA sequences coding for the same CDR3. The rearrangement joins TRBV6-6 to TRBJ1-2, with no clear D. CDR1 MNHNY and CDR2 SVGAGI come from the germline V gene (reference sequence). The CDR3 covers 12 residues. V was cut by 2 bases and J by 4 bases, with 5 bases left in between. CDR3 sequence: CASSYDGYGYTF. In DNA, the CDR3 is TGTGCCAGCAGTTACGACGGCTATGGCTACACCTTC.

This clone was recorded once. The CDR3 sequence: CSASNAYEQYF. CDR3 bases: TGCAGTGCTAGTAACGCGTACGAGCAGTACTTC. The J gene is TRBJ2-7, the V gene TRBV20-1; D gene ambiguous. The V and J ends lost 3 bases and 4 bases respectively, with 7 bases between them. Looked up from germline, CDR1 is DFQATT and CDR2 is SNEGSKA (reference sequence). This CDR3 is 11 amino acids long.

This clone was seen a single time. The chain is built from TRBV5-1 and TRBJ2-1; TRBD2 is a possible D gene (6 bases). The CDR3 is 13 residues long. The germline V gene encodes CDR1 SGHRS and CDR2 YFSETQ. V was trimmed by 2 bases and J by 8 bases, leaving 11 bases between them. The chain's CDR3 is CASSFGGMDEQFF. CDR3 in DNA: TGCGCCAGCAGCTTCGGAGGGATGGATGAGCAGTTCTTC.

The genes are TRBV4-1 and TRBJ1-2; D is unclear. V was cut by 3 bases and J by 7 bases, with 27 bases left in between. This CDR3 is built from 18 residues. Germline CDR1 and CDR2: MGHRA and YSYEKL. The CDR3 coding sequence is TGCGCCAGCAGCCATCGAACTCGAGGACGGAGTAGCTTGGGTGGCTACACCTTC. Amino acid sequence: CASSHRTRGRSSLGGYTF.

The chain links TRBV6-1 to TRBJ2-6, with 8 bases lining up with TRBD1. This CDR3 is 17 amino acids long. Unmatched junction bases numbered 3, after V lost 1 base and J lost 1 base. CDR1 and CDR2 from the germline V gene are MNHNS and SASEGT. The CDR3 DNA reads TGTGCCAGCAGTGAAGGGCAGGGGGCATCTGGGGCCAACGTCCTGACTTTC. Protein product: CASSEGQGASGANVLTF.